The following is a T cell receptor beta chain sequence with its context. What it binds is not known. These data belong to a study of shared clonotypes between healthy human individuals. The overall study: The donor group consisted of two women and a few men, aged 18 to 49. Study-level findings and limits: Incomplete sequencing of sorted subsets was indicated by rarefaction despite large depth. Naive CD4 clonotypes were shared across a handful of donors at around 5.4%.

Assay execution took place at the deep level. The repertoire was sequenced with immunoSEQ multiplex PCR; TCRdb's copy has only in-frame clones and lacks some. The table includes about 820,000 clones, 90% to 95% detected once. V dropped 5 bases and J dropped 5; count of bases not matched to a gene: 11. CDR3 size: 15 residues. CDR1 and CDR2 from the germline V gene are MNHEY and SMNVEV (reference sequence). Only CD45RO-negative cells positively selected for CCR7 counted as naive CD8 cells, so terminally differentiated effector memory CD45RA+ cells were excluded. The source of this sequence is a man in his thirties or forties in good health. The material sequenced was naive CD8+ T cells sorted from blood. This sequence joins TRBV27 and TRBJ1-2; TRBD1 matches at 7 bases. CDR3 region: CASSPGTGVGYGYTF. The CDR3 DNA follows: TGTGCCAGCAGTCCCGGAACAGGGGTTGGATATGGCTACACCTTC.